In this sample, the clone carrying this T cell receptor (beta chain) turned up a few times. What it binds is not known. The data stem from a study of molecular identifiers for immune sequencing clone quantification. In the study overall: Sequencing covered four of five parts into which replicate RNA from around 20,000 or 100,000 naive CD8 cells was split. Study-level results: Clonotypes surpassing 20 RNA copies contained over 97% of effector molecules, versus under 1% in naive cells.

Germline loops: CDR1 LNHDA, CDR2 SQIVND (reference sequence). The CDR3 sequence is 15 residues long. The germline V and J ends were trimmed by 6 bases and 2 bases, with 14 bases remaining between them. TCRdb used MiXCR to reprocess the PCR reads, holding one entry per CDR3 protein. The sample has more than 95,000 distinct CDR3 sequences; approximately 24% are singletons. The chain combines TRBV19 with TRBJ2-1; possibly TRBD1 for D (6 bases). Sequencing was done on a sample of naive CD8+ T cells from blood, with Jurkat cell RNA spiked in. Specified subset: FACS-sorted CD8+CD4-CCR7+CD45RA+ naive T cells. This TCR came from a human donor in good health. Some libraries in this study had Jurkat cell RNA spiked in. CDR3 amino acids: CASSIGTTAYNEQFF. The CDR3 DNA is TGTGCCAGTAGCATCGGGACAACCGCCTACAATGAGCAGTTCTTC.